This T cell receptor beta chain was sequenced in a study of T cell repertoires in cytomegalovirus infection. About the study: TCR beta signatures that were public indicated CMV infection and matching HLA type.

This clonotype was counted between two and nine times. The antigen is undetermined. TCRdb fed the reads into MiXCR, producing one record per CDR3 protein. The sample lists about 71,000 distinct CDR3 sequences; around 20% were seen once. Per germline, CDR1 SGHVS and CDR2 FQNEAQ. V lost 1 base and J 6 bases, leaving 10 bases between the germline ends. The CDR3 sequence is 13 residues long. The source was CD8+ T cells from cultured PBMCs, collected from culture after CMV antigen stimulation. This chain links TRBV7-8 with TRBJ2-7; D is unclear. The TCR comes from a human donor in good health (CMV status not recorded). Some clones in this sample may be carry-over from other donors' samples. CDR3 protein: CASSLVVAREQYF. The CDR3 coding sequence is TGTGCCAGCAGCTTAGTGGTGGCGCGCGAGCAGTACTTC.